This section outlines one TCR beta chain sequence together with its context. What it recognizes is unknown. The sample belongs to a study of vaccination and CD4 T cells after COVID-19. About the study: Every culture used as a control got a CEFX pool, an HIV-1 Nef pool, or no peptide.

Cultured CD4+ T cell DNA underwent sequencing with the Oncomine TCR Beta short-read assay. TCRdb re-derived calls from the PCR reads in MiXCR, one entry per CDR3 protein. The sample has about 10,000 distinct CDR3 sequences, 26% seen once. As to treatment: roughly ten-day PBMC culture with coronavirus spike peptide pools or control peptides (ViraFEST assay). Researchers reported culturing approximately 2 million PBMCs per well with around 10 IU/ml IL-2 and 8 to 10 ug/ml peptide pools. This specimen consisted of CD4+ T cells from blood, cultured in vitro, obtained before SARS-CoV-2 vaccination. The TCR comes from a human donor who received a COVID-19 vaccine.

CDR3 in DNA: TGTGCCACCAGTGATTTCGGGGTATCGCTCAATGAGCAGTTCTTC. This encodes CATSDFGVSLNEQFF. The chain recombines TRBV24-1 with TRBJ2-1; D possibly corresponds to TRBD2 (5 bases). Trimming pared 1 base from V and 6 bases from J, leaving 12 bases between. Germline CDR1 and CDR2: KGHDR and SFDVKD. The CDR3 totals 15 residues.